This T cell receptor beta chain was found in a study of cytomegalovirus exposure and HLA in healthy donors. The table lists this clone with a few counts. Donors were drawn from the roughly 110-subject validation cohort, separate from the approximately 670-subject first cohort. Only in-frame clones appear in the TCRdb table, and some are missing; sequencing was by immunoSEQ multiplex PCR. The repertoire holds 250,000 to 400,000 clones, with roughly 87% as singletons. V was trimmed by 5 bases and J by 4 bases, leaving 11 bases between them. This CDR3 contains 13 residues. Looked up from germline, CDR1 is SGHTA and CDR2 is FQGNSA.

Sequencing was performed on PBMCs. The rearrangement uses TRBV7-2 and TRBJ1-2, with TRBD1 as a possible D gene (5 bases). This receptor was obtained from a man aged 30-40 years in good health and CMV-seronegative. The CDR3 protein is CASSAGGVYGYTF. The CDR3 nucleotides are TGTGCCAGCAGCGCGGGGGGAGTCTATGGCTACACCTTC.